A single sample is the source of the 12 T cell receptor beta chains below, sequenced in a study of blood T cell repertoires in COVID-19. Assay: immunoSEQ multiplex PCR; the TCRdb copy retains only in-frame clones and omits some. Of 140,000 to 150,000 clones in the sample, 85% were seen once. Source material: PBMCs or T cells enriched from blood (not recorded which). The origin of the receptors is a woman between 40 and 50 years old who had recovered from COVID-19.

V usage is TRBV6-2 or TRBV6-3 and J usage is TRBJ2-7, with unresolved D. V was cut by 4 bases and J by 13 bases, with 14 bases left in between. The CDR3 consists of 11 residues. Germline CDR1 reads MNHEY; CDR2 reads SVGEGT. The DNA of the CDR3 is TGTGCCAGCAGTTTACTGAACGCCTTATACTTC. Protein: CASSLLNALYF.

The chain combines TRBV7-9 with TRBJ2-7, with a tentative D call TRBD2 (5 bases). CDR3 size: 15 residues. Trimming took off 5 bases at V and 3 bases at J, with 17 bases between the two ends. Germline lookup yields CDR1 SEHNR and CDR2 FQNEAQ (reference sequence). The DNA for the CDR3 is TGTGCCAGCAGCACGGGATTCGAGCTCGTCTACGAGCAGTACTTC. Protein sequence: CASSTGFELVYEQYF.

CDR3 DNA sequence: TGTGCCAGCAGTTACTACTTACAGGACGAGCAGTACTTC. Its translation: CASSYYLQDEQYF. The chain has TRBV7-9 and TRBJ2-7, with D possibly matching TRBD1 (5 bases). The CDR3 runs 13 residues. Germline V gene data show CDR1 as SEHNR and CDR2 as FQNEAQ (reference sequence). Trimming took 6 bases from V and 5 from J, leaving 14 bases between them.

The rearrangement uses TRBV9 and TRBJ2-7; D is undetermined. Trimming took off 4 bases at V and 3 bases at J, with 17 bases between the two ends. CDR1 is SGDLS, CDR2 YYNGEE, per germline. The CDR3 has 15 amino acids. DNA of the CDR3: TGTGCCAGCAGCCCCTCACCGACTGATTACTACGAGCAGTACTTC. Translated: CASSPSPTDYYEQYF. The full variable domain, rest sourced from reference TRBV9 and TRBJ2-7, is DSGVTQTPKHLITATGQRVTLRCSPRSGDLSVYWYQQSLDQGLQFLIQYYNGEERAKGNILERFSAQQFPDLHSELNLSSLELGDSALYFCASSPSPTDYYEQYFGPGTRLTVT.

The chain combines TRBV7-9 with TRBJ2-1, with 10 bases lining up with TRBD2. Germline V CDR1 and CDR2: SEHNR, FQNEAQ (reference sequence). The CDR3 is made up of 17 amino acids. Unmatched junction bases numbered 9, after V lost 5 bases and J lost 2 bases. CDR3 DNA: TGTGCCAGCAGCCTCGGACTAGCGGCTTCCCCCTACAATGAGCAGTTCTTC. Translated: CASSLGLAASPYNEQFF.

In its sample, this clone was seen once. The V and J genes are TRBV18 and TRBJ1-5, with D unresolved. Germline V gene sequence: CDR1 KGHSH, CDR2 LQKENI. The CDR3 length is 14 residues. V dropped 6 bases and J dropped 0 bases, with 9 bases sitting between them. The CDR3 sequence is CASSVAYSNQPQHF. In DNA form, the CDR3 reads TGTGCCAGCTCCGTTGCGTATAGCAATCAGCCCCAGCATTTT. Using reference TRBV18 and TRBJ1-5 for the parts outside the CDR3, the full variable domain is NAGVMQNPRHLVRRRGQEARLRCSPMKGHSHVYWYRQLPEEGLKFMVYLQKENIIDESGMPKERFSAEFPKEGPSILRIQQVVRGDSAAYFCASSVAYSNQPQHFGDGTRLSIL.

The rearrangement links TRBV6-5 to TRBJ1-4; maybe TRBD1 (5 bases). This CDR3 contains 15 residues. The V end lost 2 bases, the J end lost 5 bases, and 12 bases lay between the germline ends. The germline V gene encodes CDR1 MNHEY and CDR2 SVGAGI. Here the CDR3 DNA reads TGTGCCAGCAGTTACACAGGAACTACAAATGAAAAACTGTTTTTT. Protein product: CASSYTGTTNEKLFF.

The V and J genes are TRBV18 and TRBJ1-2; TRBD1 matches at 7 bases. CDR3 size: 15 residues. Trimming at V came to 5 bases and at J to 4 bases, leaving 10 bases not matched to a gene. Germline values: CDR1 KGHSH, CDR2 LQKENI. CDR3 sequence: CASSSTAGTVYGYTF. Here the CDR3 DNA reads TGTGCCAGCTCATCAACCGCCGGGACAGTCTATGGCTACACCTTC.

This chain joins TRBV5-4 and TRBJ1-2; 9 bases align to TRBD1. Germline CDR1 SGHNT, CDR2 YYREEE (reference sequence). The CDR3 covers 16 residues. V lost 4 bases, J lost 1 base, and 8 bases stayed unmatched. The CDR3 bases are TGTGCCAGCAGCCGCCTCGACAGGGGGGATAACTATGGCTACACCTTC. Encoded protein: CASSRLDRGDNYGYTF.

This clone was counted only a few times. V and J are TRBV7-2 and TRBJ1-4; no clear D gene. Trimming removed 1 base from V and 8 bases from J, with 14 bases in between. The CDR3 has 15 amino acids. The germline CDR1 and CDR2 sequences are SGHTA and FQGNSA. The CDR3 region is CASSLVSGVREKLFF. The DNA for the CDR3 is TGTGCCAGCAGCTTAGTTTCGGGAGTGAGGGAAAAACTGTTTTTT.

The rearrangement links TRBV7-9 to TRBJ1-1, with 8 bases fitting TRBD1. This CDR3 comprises 17 residues. CDR1 is SEHNR and CDR2 is FQNEAQ in the germline V gene (reference sequence). V shed 2 bases and J 7 bases; nucleotides not matched to a gene: 15. CDR3 loop: CASSLRIPDLGQVEAFF. Written as DNA, the CDR3 is TGTGCCAGCAGCTTAAGAATCCCTGATCTGGGACAGGTTGAAGCTTTCTTT.

The J gene is TRBJ2-1, the V gene TRBV9; D is perhaps TRBD1 (7 bases). The CDR3 has 15 amino acids. V was trimmed by 2 bases and J by 4 bases, leaving 13 bases between them. Germline assignment: CDR1 SGDLS and CDR2 YYNGEE. Here the CDR3 reads CASSVEEGAYNEQFF. The CDR3 region has the DNA TGTGCCAGCAGCGTCGAGGAGGGGGCTTACAATGAGCAGTTCTTC.